Listed below are T cell receptor beta chains from one sample, sequenced in a study of beta chain features in type 1 diabetes. TCRdb's copy holds only in-frame clones and misses some; the assay was immunoSEQ multiplex PCR. The table has 140,000 to 150,000 clones, nearly 50% seen once. Sequencing input: Tregs from blood. These receptors originate from a man between 18 and 35 years old in good health. Each CDR3 is given with its conserved first and last residue. The D gene is left open where the match is weak. Not all rows give a size; the values are once, few, many and, for expanded clones, a class.

TRBV28,few,NA,TRBJ2-6,CASSESGVGANVLTF,TGTGCCAGCAGTGAGTCAGGGGTTGGGGCCAACGTCCTGACTTTC
TRBV18,few,TRBD2,TRBJ2-1,CASSPSGGRNEQFF,TGTGCCAGCTCACCGTCCGGGGGGAGGAATGAGCAGTTCTTC
TRBV28,once,NA,TRBJ1-2,CASSVPAGYGYTF,TGTGCCAGCTCGGTTCCGGCGGGCTATGGCTACACCTTC
TRBV19,few,TRBD1,TRBJ2-5,CASSSPDRVIRETQYF,TGTGCCAGTAGTAGTCCGGACAGGGTAATTCGAGAGACCCAGTACTTC
TRBV7-9,once,TRBD1,TRBJ1-1,CASSSGQTEAFF,TGTGCCAGCAGCTCGGGACAGACTGAAGCTTTCTTT
TRBV18,NA,NA,TRBJ2-4,CASSPRDSPQNIQYF,TGTGCCAGCTCACCACGTGACAGTCCGCAAAACATTCAGTACTTC
TRBV5-1,once,NA,TRBJ2-1,CASSLAAGYNEQFF,TGCGCCAGCAGCTTGGCCGCAGGGTACAATGAGCAGTTCTTC
TRBV4-2,few,NA,TRBJ2-1,CASSQALGTSMNEQFF,TGTGCCAGCAGCCAAGCTTTGGGAACTAGCATGAATGAGCAGTTCTTC
TRBV29-1,NA,TRBD1,TRBJ1-1,CSVHRGGNTEAFF,TGCAGCGTTCACAGGGGCGGGAACACTGAAGCTTTCTTT
TRBV30,NA,NA,TRBJ1-4,CAWSVKRGREKLFF,TGTGCCTGGAGTGTTAAAAGAGGGAGGGAAAAACTGTTTTTT
TRBV18,NA,NA,TRBJ1-1,CASSPRGGEDTEAFF,TGTGCCAGCTCACCACGGGGGGGAGAGGACACTGAAGCTTTCTTT
TRBV11-3,NA,NA,TRBJ2-2,CASSFGNTGELFF,TGTGCCAGCAGCTTCGGGAACACCGGGGAGCTGTTTTTT
TRBV7-2,few,TRBD1,TRBJ1-5,CASSSTGYQPQHF,TGTGCCAGCAGCTCGACAGGGTACCAGCCCCAGCATTTT
TRBV19,few,TRBD1,TRBJ2-7,CASSDPGQGIHEQYF,TGTGCCAGTAGTGACCCGGGACAGGGGATCCACGAGCAGTACTTC
TRBV30,NA,NA,TRBJ1-5,CAWSVRRGLASNQPQHF,TGTGCCTGGAGTGTACGACGAGGGTTAGCTAGCAATCAGCCCCAGCATTTT
TRBV28,NA,TRBD1,TRBJ1-5,CASSVTGTGSNQPQHF,TGTGCCAGCAGTGTGACCGGGACAGGGAGCAATCAGCCCCAGCATTTT
TRBV6-6,NA,NA,TRBJ1-2,CASRPSGVGYGYTF,TGTGCCAGCAGGCCCTCGGGGGTCGGCTATGGCTACACCTTC
TRBV6-6,NA,NA,TRBJ2-7,CASEGAGGLSSYEQYF,TGTGCCTCAGAGGGGGCCGGGGGTCTAAGCTCCTACGAGCAGTACTTC
TRBV18,NA,NA,TRBJ1-2,CASSPEDRLVYGYTF,TGTGCCAGCTCACCCGAAGATAGACTTGTCTATGGCTACACCTTC
TRBV5-8,NA,NA,TRBJ2-3,CASSLTVDTQYF,TGTGCCAGCAGCTTGACTGTAGATACGCAGTATTTT
TRBV5-1,NA,NA,TRBJ2-1,CASSRGGDLPGEQFF,TGCGCCAGCAGCCGAGGGGGAGATCTTCCCGGTGAGCAGTTCTTC
TRBV6-1,few,NA,TRBJ2-7,CASISGNYEQYF,TGTGCCAGCATTTCGGGAAACTACGAGCAGTACTTC
TRBV5-6,NA,TRBD1,TRBJ2-7,CASSVTGGYEQYF,TGTGCCAGCAGCGTGACAGGGGGCTACGAGCAGTACTTC
TRBV7-9,NA,TRBD2,TRBJ2-7,CASSYEGSGRAHEQYF,TGTGCCAGCAGCTACGAGGGGAGCGGGAGGGCCCACGAGCAGTACTTC
TRBV6-1,NA,TRBD1,TRBJ2-7,CASSASGTGREQYF,TGTGCCAGCAGTGCTTCCGGGACAGGGAGAGAGCAGTACTTC
TRBV7-2,few,NA,TRBJ1-2,CASSLGGFRGGYTF,TGTGCCAGCAGCTTAGGCGGATTCCGAGGTGGCTACACCTTC
TRBV18,NA,TRBD2,TRBJ2-7,CASSEGLAGVYEQYF,TGTGCCAGCTCTGAAGGACTAGCGGGAGTCTACGAGCAGTACTTC